This T cell receptor (beta chain) was captured in a study of cytomegalovirus exposure and HLA in healthy donors (dated by TCRdb to 2017 to 2019). Notes on the research overall: According to an earlier analysis of several hundred of the donors, about 180 million T cells yielded 90 million to 140 million unique TCR beta sequences and around 300 Gb of sequence data. About 280 gigabases of sequencing data and around 88 million unique TCR sequences made up an early release that covered approximately 650 HLA-typed donors. Among the roughly 390 genotyped donors, approximately 82% belonged to the genetic ancestry cluster associated with self-reported Caucasian donors. The study aimed to test whether cataloging public T cell receptors could reveal signatures of past pathogen exposure. The study profiled the T cell repertoires of under 850 subjects by immunosequencing and related them to cytomegalovirus serostatus. Besides the first cohort of under 700 subjects, a separate validation cohort made up of some 110 different subjects was used. High-throughput TCR immunosequencing, statistical association of individual TCRs with disease status, and machine learning were combined to predict cytomegalovirus infection status. A later analysis re-examined previously published TCR beta repertoires from just over 650 donors and added high-resolution HLA genotyping to investigate patterns of TCR occurrence. The later analysis used no new phenotypic data to find candidate immune exposures, relying instead on TCR beta sequences and their occurrence across donors. An earlier analysis of a few hundred of the donors applied high-throughput TCR beta sequencing to assess whether each TCR beta V gene segment acted as functional or pseudogenic. Alongside the repertoire data, information on donor age, sex, ethnicity and CMV serostatus was compiled. A later genetic analysis used genome-wide SNP genotypes for about 60% of the roughly 700 donors, treating that subset as a discovery cohort. Every repertoire in the discovery cohort had been generated on one and the same sequencing platform. Both class I and class II loci were covered by HLA typing, at four-digit resolution. The number of donors typed differed by locus, with about 629-640 for A, B, C, DRB1 and DQB1, around 500 for DQA1, about 610 for DPA1, and some 450 for DPB1. Because of strong linkage in the cohort, 5 or 6 DR-DQ haplotypes were treated as single units for association and clustering. Across 300 to 400 genotyped donors of the cohort, an average of approximately 220,000 unique TCR beta nucleotide sequences per donor were sequenced, and approximately 19% of those sequences were non-productive. The study at large found these results: A later analysis found that TCR association rates varied across HLA loci, with DRB1 alleles showing the most associated TCRs and HLA-C alleles the fewest. A few of the identified cytomegalovirus-associated TCR beta chains were confirmed in vitro to be specific for cytomegalovirus antigens. The presence/absence analyses assumed that sequencing depth was roughly uniform across donors, and that assumption may not be true. In a later analysis, several top co-occurrence clusters were reported to appear linked to parvovirus B19, influenza, CMV and Epstein-Barr virus. Cytomegalovirus status was reported to be diagnosed by the classifier with high specificity and sensitivity in both the original and validation cohorts. In an earlier analysis of over 550 of the donors, most TCR beta V segments were observed in productive rearrangements about 87% or about 30% of the time, broadly matching IMGT annotations. In a later analysis, most CMV-associated TCR beta chains were found to appear HLA-restricted, with HLA associations seemingly driven largely by CMV exposure. According to a later genetic analysis, donors in an Asian-associated ancestry cluster had fewer N-insertions in productive TCRs than the approximately 690-donor mean. HLA typing was unavailable for some donors at each locus, so association tests used only the typed subset. A later genetic analysis associated a missense DCLRE1C variant with V-gene and J-gene trimming of TCR beta chains, and an independent cohort replicated the association. A total of 150 to 200 TCR beta chains were listed by the study as associated with cytomegalovirus. Assigning TCR associations to individual alleles was difficult when HLA alleles, especially DR and DQ, strongly co-occurred. Some IMGT-functional V segments, including TRBV6-2 and TRBV6-3, could not be distinguished by the 87-base-pair reads and were therefore excluded. Because counts were too low, about 17 rarely observed V segments, including chromosome 9 orphons, were excluded from the earlier analysis of under 650 of the donors. According to the authors, the approach could potentially be generalized to other disease states and immunological phenotypes. While some public TCRs were present in many individuals, most TCR sequences turned up only very rarely across donors. A group of highly shared sequence variants was considered likely to be a technical artifact of the sequencing pipeline. Immune exposure information for the cohort was limited to CMV serostatus. A further reported finding was that TCR beta sequences accurately predicted the HLA-A and HLA-B alleles for most subjects in the first cohort. Linkage disequilibrium might explain the correlated functional status among segregating V segments, but an unknown experimental factor could not be excluded. A later analysis associated 17,000 or so TCR beta sequences with specific HLA alleles at a false discovery rate of 0.05. The cohort was sequenced for TCR beta chains only, and without alpha or paired-chain data the features that could be detected were limited. In a later analysis, HLA-associated TCR beta chains showed more clonal expansion and lower generation probabilities than non-associated chains that were equally common.

Comments on this clone: Its antigen remains unidentified. The record has no base qualities; no much larger clone is one base away.

Libraries were built with the immunoSEQ multiplex PCR assay. For the multiplex PCR, a mixture combining 60 forward primers for TCR Vbeta segments and 13 reverse primers for TCR Jbeta segments was used. The CDR3 region of rearranged TCR beta genes was amplified from genomic DNA by a multiplex PCR assay. On the Illumina HiSeq System, the amplified TCR beta libraries were sequenced as 87-base-pair reads. The authors' analysis ran thus. A later analysis counted tens of millions of unique TCR beta chains across the roughly 700 repertoires, and some 12 million of these chains were shared by at least two donors. A nearest-neighbor algorithm error-corrected the raw reads and collapsed the reads into unique sequences, merging closely related sequences to remove PCR and sequencing errors. Alignment of CDR3 sequences to IMGT reference sequences was used to assign V, D and J gene segments. For a sequence to be retained, at least a six-nucleotide match to both a V gene segment and a J gene segment was required. Rearrangements were called productive when the CDR3 lacked stop codons and stayed in frame with V and J; all others were non-productive. CDR3 was defined by IMGT convention, running from the second conserved V-encoded cysteine to the conserved J-encoded phenylalanine. In an earlier analysis of around 600 of the donors, sequences lacking an unambiguous match to a single V gene segment were excluded. In an earlier analysis of more than 500 of the donors, a V segment was called functional when productive rearrangements were above 56.7%, and segregating when the standard deviation between donors exceeded 5%. A statistical classification framework was developed to diagnose cytomegalovirus status using the catalog of TCR beta chain sequences. V and J gene assignment, in a later analysis, came from comparing TCR nucleotide sequences with IMGT/GENE-DB human TR gene sequences. In a later analysis, CDR3 sequences and most-parsimonious VDJ recombination scenarios were assigned using the TCRdist pipeline. In a later analysis, every TCR beta chain was defined by the combination of its CDR3 amino acid sequence and its V-gene family, and reads without a unique V-gene family were dropped. To address suspected cross-contamination and a sequencing artifact, a later analysis removed a few hundred highly shared, low-generation-probability nucleotide sequences. In a later analysis, a clonal expansion index for each public chain was calculated from normalized within-repertoire ranks of inferred template counts. Generation probabilities in a later analysis came from a VDJ recombination model fitted to out-of-frame rearrangements, and those results were checked against IGoR. A later analysis scored TCR-TCR, TCR-HLA and TCR-CMV co-occurrence with hypergeometric tests, applying a repertoire-size bias correction to TCR pairs. A later analysis estimated false discovery rates by permuting HLA or CMV assignments 20 times. In a later analysis, co-occurring TCRs were grouped with DBSCAN, and TCRdist sequence similarity was added when clustering was performed within HLA-allele-positive subsets. Co-occurrence clustering excluded repertoires with fewer than 30,000 or more than 120,000 public chains, plus five with anomalous nucleotide sharing. Here the immuneACCESS table is served through TCRdb, limited to in-frame sequences with V and J called. Missing clones are a known gap in these copies; in checked studies unresolved V genes cover under half, and the rest lacks a known reason. V, J and clone size derive from that table, while D and trimming were established from the DNA sequence. The sample has 150,000 to 200,000 clones on record, roughly 85% of them singletons. The ten largest make up 1% of the sample.

For CDR1 and CDR2, the germline V gene lists MDHEN and SYDVKM. The trim is 6 bases for V and 4 bases for J, with a gap of 15 bases between the germline ends. Its CDR3 holds 14 amino acids, cysteine through phenylalanine. CDR3 DNA only is kept here, 42 bases in frame from base 1. The cohort consisted of 666 healthy bone marrow donors. At the time of sampling, every cohort member was nominally healthy, though immune exposures that went unrecorded were likely present. The donor tested CMV seronegative and was one of the 352 seronegative cohort members. Each donor provided a peripheral blood sample, and peripheral blood mononuclear cells were used for TCR beta sequencing. The Qiagen DNeasy Blood Extraction Kit was used to extract genomic DNA from the blood cell samples.

Sequenced sample: PBMCs. The rearranged chain carries TRBV28 and TRBJ1-2; the D gene identity is not certain. This clonotype was sampled from a boy under 10 years old in good health and CMV-seronegative. The CDR3 amino acid sequence is: CASSQPSGSYGYTF. Read as DNA, the sequence is TGTGCCAGCAGCCAACCCTCGGGGAGCTATGGCTACACCTTC.